Listed here is a single T cell receptor beta chain. The data derive from a study of response to subunit inactivated influenza vaccine. A single record per CDR3 protein comes from TCRdb applying MiXCR to the RT-PCR reads. The sample lists 650,000 to 800,000 distinct CDR3 sequences, roughly 13% occurring once. The junction had 9 bases not matched to a gene; V was cut back by 0 bases and J by 6 bases. CDR1 is LNHNV, CDR2 YYDKDF, per germline (reference sequence). The CDR3 has 17 residues. The V gene is TRBV15, the J gene TRBJ2-3; 10 bases map to TRBD2. This sequence originates from a man in his fifties or sixties who received an inactivated influenza vaccine. Sample: PBMCs from blood, taken 14 to 15 days before vaccination. The CDR3 is CATSRDAAGGPRDTQYF. The CDR3, as DNA: TGTGCCACCAGCAGAGATGCAGCGGGGGGGCCTCGGGATACGCAGTATTTT.